This TCR beta chain was observed in a study of radiation and T cells in renal cell carcinoma. Time point of the sample: baseline pretreatment blood. Treatment reported: 15 Gy SBRT to primary tumor, nephrectomy 4 weeks later. Radiation-treated patients gave blood at baseline, week 2 and week 4. Generated by immunoSEQ multiplex PCR, the TCRdb table keeps only in-frame clones and is missing some. The table shows more than 140,000 clones, with 70% to 90% occurring only once. This clone was counted a single time. Unmatched junction bases numbered 8, after V lost 2 bases and J lost 4 bases. Germline CDR1 and CDR2: MNHEY and SMNVEV (reference sequence). The CDR3 loop spans 16 amino acids.

The TCR sequence derives from a woman in her 50s with renal cell carcinoma. The material was blood, obtained from a patient whose treatment included radiotherapy and nephrectomy. This sequence joins TRBV27 and TRBJ1-2; 9 bases fit TRBD1. The CDR3 DNA sequence: TGTGCCAGCAGTTTAGCACAGGGGGCGCCTGTCTATGGCTACACCTTC. It codes for CASSLAQGAPVYGYTF.